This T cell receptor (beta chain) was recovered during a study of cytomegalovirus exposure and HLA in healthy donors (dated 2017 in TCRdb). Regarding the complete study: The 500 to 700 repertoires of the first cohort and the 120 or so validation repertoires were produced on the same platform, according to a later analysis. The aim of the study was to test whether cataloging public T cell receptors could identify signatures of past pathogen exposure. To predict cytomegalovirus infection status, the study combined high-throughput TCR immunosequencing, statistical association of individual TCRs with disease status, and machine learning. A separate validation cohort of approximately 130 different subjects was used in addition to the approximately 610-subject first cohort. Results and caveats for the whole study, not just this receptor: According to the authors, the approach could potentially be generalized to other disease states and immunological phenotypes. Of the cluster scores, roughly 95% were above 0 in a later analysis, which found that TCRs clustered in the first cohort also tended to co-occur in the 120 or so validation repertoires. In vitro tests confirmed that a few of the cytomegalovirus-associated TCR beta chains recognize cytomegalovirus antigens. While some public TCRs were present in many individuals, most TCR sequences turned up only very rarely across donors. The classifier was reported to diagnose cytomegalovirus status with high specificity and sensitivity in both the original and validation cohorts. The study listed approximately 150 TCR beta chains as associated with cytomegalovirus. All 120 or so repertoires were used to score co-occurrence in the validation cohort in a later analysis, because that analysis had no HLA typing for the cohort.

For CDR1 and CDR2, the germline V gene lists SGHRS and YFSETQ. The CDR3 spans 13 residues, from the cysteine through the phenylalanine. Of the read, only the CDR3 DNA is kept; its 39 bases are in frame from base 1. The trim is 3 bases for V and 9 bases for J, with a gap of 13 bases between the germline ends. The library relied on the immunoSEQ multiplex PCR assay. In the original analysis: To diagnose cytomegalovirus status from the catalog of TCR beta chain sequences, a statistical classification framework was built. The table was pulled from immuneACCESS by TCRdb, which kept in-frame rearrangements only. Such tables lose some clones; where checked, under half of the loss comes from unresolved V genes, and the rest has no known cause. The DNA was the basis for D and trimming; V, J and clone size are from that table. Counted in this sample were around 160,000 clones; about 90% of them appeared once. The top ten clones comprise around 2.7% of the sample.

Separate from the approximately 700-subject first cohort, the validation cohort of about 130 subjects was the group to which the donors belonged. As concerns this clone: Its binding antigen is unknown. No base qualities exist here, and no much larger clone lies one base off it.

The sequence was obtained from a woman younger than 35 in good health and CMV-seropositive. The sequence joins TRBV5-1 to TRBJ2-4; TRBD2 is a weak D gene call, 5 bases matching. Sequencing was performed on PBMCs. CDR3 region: CASSSTGGGIQYF. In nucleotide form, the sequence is TGCGCCAGCAGCTCGACCGGAGGTGGCATTCAGTACTTC.